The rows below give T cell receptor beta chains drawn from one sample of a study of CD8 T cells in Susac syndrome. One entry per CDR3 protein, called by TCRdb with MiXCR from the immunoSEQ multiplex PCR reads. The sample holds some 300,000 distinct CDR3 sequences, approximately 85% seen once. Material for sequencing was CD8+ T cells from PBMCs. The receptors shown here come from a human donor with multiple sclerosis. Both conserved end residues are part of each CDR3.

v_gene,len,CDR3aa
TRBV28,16,CASSSYGVGGLQPQHF
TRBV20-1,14,CSGRGRGLSGELFF
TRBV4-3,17,CASSQFRGTLPTDTQYF
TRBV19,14,CASSQGINTGELFF
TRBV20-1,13,CSARRASSYEQYF
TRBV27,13,CASTSGSYYGYTF
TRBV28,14,CASSLLQATYEQYF
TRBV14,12,CARWAGGNTIYF
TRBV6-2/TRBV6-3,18,CASSYGVPGTGLNYGYTF
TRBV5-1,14,CASSPLQLGDTQYF
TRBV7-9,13,CASSPRGGDTQYF
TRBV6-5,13,CASRGTAYYGYTF
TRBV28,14,CASSYLDWNEKLFF
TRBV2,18,CASRGAGDSGANTGELFF
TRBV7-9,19,CASSFPGQALRWSGNTIYF
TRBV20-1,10,CSARPGKQFF
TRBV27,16,CASTLIPGLRTDTQYF
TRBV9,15,CASSGLAGGDETQYF
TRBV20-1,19,CSARTGTSGSLAGANVLTF
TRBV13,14,CASSAPGGWYEQYF
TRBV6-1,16,CASSEDSMPSNSPLHF
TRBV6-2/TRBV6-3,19,CASSPASGLAGLAYNEQFF
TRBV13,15,CASSSYREMNTEAFF
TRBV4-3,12,CASSRGVGDRYF